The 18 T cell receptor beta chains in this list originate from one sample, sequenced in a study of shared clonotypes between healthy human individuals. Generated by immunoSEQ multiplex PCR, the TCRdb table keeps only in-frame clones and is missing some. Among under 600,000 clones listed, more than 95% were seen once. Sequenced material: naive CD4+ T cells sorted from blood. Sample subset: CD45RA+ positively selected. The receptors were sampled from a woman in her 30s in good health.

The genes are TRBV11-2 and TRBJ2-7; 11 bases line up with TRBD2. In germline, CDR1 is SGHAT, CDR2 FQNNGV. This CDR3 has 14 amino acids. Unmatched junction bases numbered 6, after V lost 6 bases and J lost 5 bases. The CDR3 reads CASRRLAGTHEQYF. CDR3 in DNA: TGTGCCAGCAGACGACTAGCGGGAACTCACGAGCAGTACTTC.

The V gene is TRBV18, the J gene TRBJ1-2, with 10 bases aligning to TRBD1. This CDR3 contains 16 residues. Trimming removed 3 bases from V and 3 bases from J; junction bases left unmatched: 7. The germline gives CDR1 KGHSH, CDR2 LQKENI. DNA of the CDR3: TGTGCCAGCTCACCCCAGGACAGGGGGGGATACTATGGCTACACCTTC. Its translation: CASSPQDRGGYYGYTF. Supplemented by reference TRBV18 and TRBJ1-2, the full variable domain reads NAGVMQNPRHLVRRRGQEARLRCSPMKGHSHVYWYRQLPEEGLKFMVYLQKENIIDESGMPKERFSAEFPKEGPSILRIQQVVRGDSAAYFCASSPQDRGGYYGYTFGSGTRLTVV.

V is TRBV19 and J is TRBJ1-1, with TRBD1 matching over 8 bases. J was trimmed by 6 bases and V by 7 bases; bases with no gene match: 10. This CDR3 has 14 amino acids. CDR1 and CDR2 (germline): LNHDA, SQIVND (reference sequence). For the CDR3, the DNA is TGTGCCAGTAAAAAGGACAGGGTCGGGCCTGAAGCTTTCTTT. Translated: CASKKDRVGPEAFF.

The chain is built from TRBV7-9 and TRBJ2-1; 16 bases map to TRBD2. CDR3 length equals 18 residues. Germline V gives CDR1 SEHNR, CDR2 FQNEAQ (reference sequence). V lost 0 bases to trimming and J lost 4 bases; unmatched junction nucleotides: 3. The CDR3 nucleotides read TGTGCCAGCAGCTTAGCGGGGACTAGCGGGAGGGATTACAATGAGCAGTTCTTC. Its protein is CASSLAGTSGRDYNEQFF.

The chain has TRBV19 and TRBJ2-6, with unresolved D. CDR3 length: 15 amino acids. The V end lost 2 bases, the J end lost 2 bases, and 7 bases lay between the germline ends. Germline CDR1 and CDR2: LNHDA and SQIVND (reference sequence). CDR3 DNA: TGTGCCAGTAGTATATCAGTGGCTGGGGCCAACGTCCTGACTTTC. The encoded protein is CASSISVAGANVLTF.

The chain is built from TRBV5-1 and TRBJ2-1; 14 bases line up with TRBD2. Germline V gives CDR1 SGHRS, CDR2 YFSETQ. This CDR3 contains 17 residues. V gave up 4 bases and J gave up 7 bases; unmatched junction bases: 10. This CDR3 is CASSPRLGTSGSNEQFF. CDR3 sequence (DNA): TGCGCCAGCAGCCCCCGTTTGGGGACTAGCGGGAGTAATGAGCAGTTCTTC.

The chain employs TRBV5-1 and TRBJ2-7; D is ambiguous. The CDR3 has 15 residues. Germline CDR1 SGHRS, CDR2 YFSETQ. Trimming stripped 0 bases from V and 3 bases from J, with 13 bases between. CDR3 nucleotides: TGCGCCAGCAGCTTGGCTGCAGGATTGCGCTACGAGCAGTACTTC. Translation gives CASSLAAGLRYEQYF. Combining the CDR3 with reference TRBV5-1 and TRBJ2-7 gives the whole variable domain KAGVTQTPRYLIKTRGQQVTLSCSPISGHRSVSWYQQTPGQGLQFLFEYFSETQRNKGNFPGRFSGRQFSNSRSEMNVSTLELGDSALYLCASSLAAGLRYEQYFGPGTRLTVT.

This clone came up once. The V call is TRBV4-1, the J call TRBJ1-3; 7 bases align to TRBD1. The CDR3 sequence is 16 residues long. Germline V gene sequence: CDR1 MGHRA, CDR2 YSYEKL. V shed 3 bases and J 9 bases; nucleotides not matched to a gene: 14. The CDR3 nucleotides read TGCGCCAGCAGCCAGTGGACAGGAGGGATTGTCGGCACCATATATTTT. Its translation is CASSQWTGGIVGTIYF.

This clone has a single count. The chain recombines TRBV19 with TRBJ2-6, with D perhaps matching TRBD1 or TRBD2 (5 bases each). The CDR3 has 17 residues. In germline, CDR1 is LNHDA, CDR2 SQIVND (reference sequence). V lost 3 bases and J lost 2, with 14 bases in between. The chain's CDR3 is CASSIDSGLAGANVLTF. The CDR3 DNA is TGTGCCAGTAGTATTGACTCGGGGCTCGCTGGGGCCAACGTCCTGACTTTC.

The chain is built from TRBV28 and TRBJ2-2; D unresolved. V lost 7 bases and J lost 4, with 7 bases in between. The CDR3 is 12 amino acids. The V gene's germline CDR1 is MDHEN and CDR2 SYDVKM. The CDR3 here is CASNPLTGELFF. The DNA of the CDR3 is TGTGCCAGCAACCCCCTCACCGGGGAGCTGTTTTTT.

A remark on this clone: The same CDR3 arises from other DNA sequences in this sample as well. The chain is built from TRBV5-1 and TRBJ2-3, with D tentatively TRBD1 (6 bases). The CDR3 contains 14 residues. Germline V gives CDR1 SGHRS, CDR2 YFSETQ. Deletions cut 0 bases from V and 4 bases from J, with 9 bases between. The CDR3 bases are TGCGCCAGCAGCTTGGTGGCAGGGGCAGATACGCAGTATTTT. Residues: CASSLVAGADTQYF. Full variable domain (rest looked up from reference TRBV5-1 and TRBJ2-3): KAGVTQTPRYLIKTRGQQVTLSCSPISGHRSVSWYQQTPGQGLQFLFEYFSETQRNKGNFPGRFSGRQFSNSRSEMNVSTLELGDSALYLCASSLVAGADTQYFGPGTRLTVL.

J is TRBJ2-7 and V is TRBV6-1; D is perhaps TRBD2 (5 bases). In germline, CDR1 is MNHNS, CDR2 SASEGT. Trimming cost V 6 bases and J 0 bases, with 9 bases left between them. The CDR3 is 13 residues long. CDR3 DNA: TGTGCCAGCAGCACTAGGGCCTCCTACGAGCAGTACTTC. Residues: CASSTRASYEQYF.

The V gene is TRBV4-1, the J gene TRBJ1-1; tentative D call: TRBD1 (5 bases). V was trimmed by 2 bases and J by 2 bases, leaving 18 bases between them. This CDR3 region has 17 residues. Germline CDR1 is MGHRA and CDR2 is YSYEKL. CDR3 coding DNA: TGCGCCAGCAGCCAACCGGGACGGCAGAAACTTAACACTGAAGCTTTCTTT. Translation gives CASSQPGRQKLNTEAFF.

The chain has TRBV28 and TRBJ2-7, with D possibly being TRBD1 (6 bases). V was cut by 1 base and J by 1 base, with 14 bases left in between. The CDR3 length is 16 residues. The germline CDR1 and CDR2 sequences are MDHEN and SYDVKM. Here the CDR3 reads CASSLLGGVGSYEQYF. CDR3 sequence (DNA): TGTGCCAGCAGTTTATTAGGGGGAGTTGGATCCTACGAGCAGTACTTC.

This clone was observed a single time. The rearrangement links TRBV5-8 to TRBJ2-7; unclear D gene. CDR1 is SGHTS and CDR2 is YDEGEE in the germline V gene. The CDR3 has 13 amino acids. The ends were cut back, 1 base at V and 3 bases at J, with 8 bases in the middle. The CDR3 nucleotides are TGTGCCAGCAGCTTGTTTCACCTCTACGAGCAGTACTTC. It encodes CASSLFHLYEQYF.

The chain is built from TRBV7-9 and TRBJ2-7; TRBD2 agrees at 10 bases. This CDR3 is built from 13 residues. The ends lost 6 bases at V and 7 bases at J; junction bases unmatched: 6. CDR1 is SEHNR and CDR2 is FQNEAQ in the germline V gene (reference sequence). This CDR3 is CASSLAGVGEQYF. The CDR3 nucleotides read TGTGCCAGCAGTCTAGCGGGAGTGGGTGAGCAGTACTTC.

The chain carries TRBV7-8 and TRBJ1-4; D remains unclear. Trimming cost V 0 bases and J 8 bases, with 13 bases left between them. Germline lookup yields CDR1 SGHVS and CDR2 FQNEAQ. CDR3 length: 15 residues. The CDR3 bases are TGTGCCAGCAGCTTAGCGAAACGGTATTACGAAAAACTGTTTTTT. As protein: CASSLAKRYYEKLFF.

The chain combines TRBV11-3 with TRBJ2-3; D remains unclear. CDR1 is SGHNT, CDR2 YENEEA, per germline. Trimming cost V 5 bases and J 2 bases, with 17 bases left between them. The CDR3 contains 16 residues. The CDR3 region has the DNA TGTGCCAGCAGCGGACCCGAAGGGTCACACACAGATACGCAGTATTTT. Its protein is CASSGPEGSHTDTQYF.